This record covers a single TCR beta chain. The entry originates in a study of blood T cell repertoires in COVID-19. Study overall: Both acute and convalescent COVID-19 samples were obtained from the United States, Italy and Spain. In each case, the material was cDNA or gDNA derived from T cells, B-cell-depleted T cells, or PBMCs.

Method: immunoSEQ multiplex PCR; TCRdb's copy keeps in-frame clones and lacks some. The sample lists around 170,000 clones, roughly 70% occurring once. The CDR3 loop spans 15 amino acids. Trimming cost V 6 bases and J 2 bases, with 15 bases left between them. Germline values: CDR1 MDHEN, CDR2 SYDVKM. The sample consisted of peripheral blood. The source is a woman over 75 with acute or convalescent COVID-19. This chain uses TRBV28 with TRBJ2-3; TRBD2 might be the D (6 bases). The CDR3 reads CASRLSGPLTDTQYF. The CDR3 DNA reads TGTGCCAGCAGGCTCAGCGGGCCCCTCACAGATACGCAGTATTTT.